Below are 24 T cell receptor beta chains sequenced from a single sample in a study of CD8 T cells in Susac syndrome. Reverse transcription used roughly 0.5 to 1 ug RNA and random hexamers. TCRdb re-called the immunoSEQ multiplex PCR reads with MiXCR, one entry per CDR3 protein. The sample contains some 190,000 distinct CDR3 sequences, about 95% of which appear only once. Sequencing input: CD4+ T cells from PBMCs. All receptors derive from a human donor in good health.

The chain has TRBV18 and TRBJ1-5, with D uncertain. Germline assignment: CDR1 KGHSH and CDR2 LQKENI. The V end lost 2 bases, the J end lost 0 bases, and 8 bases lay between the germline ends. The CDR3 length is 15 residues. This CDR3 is CASSPERYSNQPQHF. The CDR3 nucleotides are TGTGCCAGCTCACCAGAGCGGTATAGCAATCAGCCCCAGCATTTT.

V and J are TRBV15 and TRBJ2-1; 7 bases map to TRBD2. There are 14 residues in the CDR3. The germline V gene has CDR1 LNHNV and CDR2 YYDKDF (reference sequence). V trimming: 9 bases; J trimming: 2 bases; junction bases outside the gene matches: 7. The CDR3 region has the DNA TGTGCCACATCTTTAGCGGGTACCTACAATGAGCAGTTCTTC. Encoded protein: CATSLAGTYNEQFF.

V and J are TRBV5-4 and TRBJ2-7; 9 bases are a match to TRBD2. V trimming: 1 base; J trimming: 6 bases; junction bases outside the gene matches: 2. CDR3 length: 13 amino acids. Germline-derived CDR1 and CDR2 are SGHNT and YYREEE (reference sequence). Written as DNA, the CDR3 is TGTGCCAGCAGCTTGCAAGCGGGAGGCGAGCAGTACTTC. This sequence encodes CASSLQAGGEQYF.

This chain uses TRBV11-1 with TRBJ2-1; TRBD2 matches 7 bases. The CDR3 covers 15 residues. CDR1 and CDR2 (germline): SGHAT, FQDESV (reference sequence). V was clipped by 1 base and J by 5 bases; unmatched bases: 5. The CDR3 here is CASSLGLAKNNEQFF. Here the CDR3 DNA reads TGTGCCAGCAGCTTAGGACTAGCAAAGAACAATGAGCAGTTCTTC. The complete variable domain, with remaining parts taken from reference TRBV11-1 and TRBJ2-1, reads EAEVAQSPRYKITEKSQAVAFWCDPISGHATLYWYRQILGQGPELLVQFQDESVVDDSQLPKDRFSAERLKGVDSTLKIQPAELGDSAMYLCASSLGLAKNNEQFFGPGTRLTVL.

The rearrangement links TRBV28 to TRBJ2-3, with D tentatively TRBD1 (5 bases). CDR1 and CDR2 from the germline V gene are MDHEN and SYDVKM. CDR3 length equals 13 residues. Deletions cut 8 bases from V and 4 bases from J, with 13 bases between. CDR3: CASGPGRPDTQYF. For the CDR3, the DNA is TGTGCCAGCGGCCCAGGGCGGCCAGATACGCAGTATTTT.

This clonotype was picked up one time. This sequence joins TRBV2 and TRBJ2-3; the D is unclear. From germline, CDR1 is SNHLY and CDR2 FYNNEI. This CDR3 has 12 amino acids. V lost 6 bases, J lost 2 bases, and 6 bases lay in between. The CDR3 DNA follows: TGTGCCAGCAGGCGTATCACAGATACGCAGTATTTT. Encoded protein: CASRRITDTQYF.

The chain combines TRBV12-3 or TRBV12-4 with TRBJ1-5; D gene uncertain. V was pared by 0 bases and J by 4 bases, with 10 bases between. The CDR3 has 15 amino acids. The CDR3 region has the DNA TGTGCCAGCAGTTTAGCAGAAACCTTTAATCAGCCCCAGCATTTT. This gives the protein CASSLAETFNQPQHF.

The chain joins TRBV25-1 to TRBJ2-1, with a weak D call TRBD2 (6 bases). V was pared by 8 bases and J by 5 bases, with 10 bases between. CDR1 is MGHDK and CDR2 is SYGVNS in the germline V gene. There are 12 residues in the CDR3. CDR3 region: CASRRENNEQFF. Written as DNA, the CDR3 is TGTGCCAGCCGGCGGGAAAACAATGAGCAGTTCTTC. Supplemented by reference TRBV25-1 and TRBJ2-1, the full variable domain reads EADIYQTPRYLVIGTGKKITLECSQTMGHDKMYWYQQDPGMELHLIHYSYGVNSTEKGDLSSESTVSRIRTEHFPLTLESARPSHTSQYLCASRRENNEQFFGPGTRLTVL.

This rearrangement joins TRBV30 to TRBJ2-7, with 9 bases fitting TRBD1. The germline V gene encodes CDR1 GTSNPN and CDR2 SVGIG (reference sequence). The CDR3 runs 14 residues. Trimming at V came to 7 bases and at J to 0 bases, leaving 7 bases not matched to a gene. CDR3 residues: CASKGTGPSYEQYF. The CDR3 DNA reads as TGTGCCTCAAAGGGGACAGGGCCCTCCTACGAGCAGTACTTC.

In nucleotides, the CDR3 is TGTGCCACCAGTGATCGCGGGACTAGCGGGAACACCGGGGAGCTGTTTTTT. As protein: CATSDRGTSGNTGELFF. The chain carries TRBV24-1 and TRBJ2-2; TRBD2 matches at 11 bases. Germline-derived CDR1 and CDR2 are KGHDR and SFDVKD. The V gene end was trimmed by 3 bases and the J gene end by 1 base; junction bases not matched to a gene: 3. There are 17 residues in the CDR3.

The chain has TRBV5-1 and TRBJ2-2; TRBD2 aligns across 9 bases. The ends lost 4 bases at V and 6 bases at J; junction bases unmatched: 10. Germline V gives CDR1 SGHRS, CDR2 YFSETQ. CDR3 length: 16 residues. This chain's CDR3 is CASSPSLAGVSGELFF. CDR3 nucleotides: TGCGCCAGCAGCCCTTCCTTAGCGGGAGTGTCCGGGGAGCTGTTTTTT.

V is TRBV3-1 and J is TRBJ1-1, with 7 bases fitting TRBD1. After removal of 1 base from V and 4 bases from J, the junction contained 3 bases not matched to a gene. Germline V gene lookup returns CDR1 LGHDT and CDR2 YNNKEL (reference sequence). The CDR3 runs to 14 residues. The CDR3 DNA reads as TGTGCCAGCAGCCAAGTATCAGGGGGCACTGAAGCTTTCTTT. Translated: CASSQVSGGTEAFF.

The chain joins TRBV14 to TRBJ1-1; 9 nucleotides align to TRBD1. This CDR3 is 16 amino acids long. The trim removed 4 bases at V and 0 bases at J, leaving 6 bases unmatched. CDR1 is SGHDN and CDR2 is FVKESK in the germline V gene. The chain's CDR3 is CASSRGTGRMNTEAFF. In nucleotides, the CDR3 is TGTGCCAGCAGCCGCGGGACAGGGCGCATGAACACTGAAGCTTTCTTT.

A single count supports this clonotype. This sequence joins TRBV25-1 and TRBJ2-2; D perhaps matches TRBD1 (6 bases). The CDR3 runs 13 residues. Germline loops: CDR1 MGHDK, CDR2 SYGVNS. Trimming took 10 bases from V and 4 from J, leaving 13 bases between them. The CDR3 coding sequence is TGTGCCACCCAGGGGACCTTCACCGGGGAGCTGTTTTTT. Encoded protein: CATQGTFTGELFF.

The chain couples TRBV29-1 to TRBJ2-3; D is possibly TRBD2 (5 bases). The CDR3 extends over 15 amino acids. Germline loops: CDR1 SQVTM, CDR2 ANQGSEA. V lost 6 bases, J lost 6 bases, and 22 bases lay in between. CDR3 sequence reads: CSVRRTVNGLDTQYF. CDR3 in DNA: TGCAGCGTCCGTCGGACGGTCAATGGACTGGATACGCAGTATTTT.

DNA of the CDR3: TGCAGTGCCGGGACAGGGGGTTATGTGGAGCAGTACTTC. Protein sequence: CSAGTGGYVEQYF. The genes are TRBV20-1 and TRBJ2-7; 11 nucleotides agree with TRBD1. CDR3 length: 13 amino acids. The germline V gene encodes CDR1 DFQATT and CDR2 SNEGSKA (reference sequence). V dropped 6 bases and J dropped 7; count of bases not matched to a gene: 8.

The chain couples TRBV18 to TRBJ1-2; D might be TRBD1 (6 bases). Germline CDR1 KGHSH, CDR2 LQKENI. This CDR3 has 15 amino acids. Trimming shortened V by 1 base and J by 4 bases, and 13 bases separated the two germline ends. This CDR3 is CASSPRGGQPYGYTF. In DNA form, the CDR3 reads TGTGCCAGCTCACCACGGGGGGGACAACCCTATGGCTACACCTTC.

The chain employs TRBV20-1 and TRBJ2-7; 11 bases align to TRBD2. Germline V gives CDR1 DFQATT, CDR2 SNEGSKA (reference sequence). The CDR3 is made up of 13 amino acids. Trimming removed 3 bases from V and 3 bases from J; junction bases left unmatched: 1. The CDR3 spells CSARGLADYEQYF. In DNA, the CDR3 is TGCAGTGCTAGGGGACTAGCGGACTACGAGCAGTACTTC.

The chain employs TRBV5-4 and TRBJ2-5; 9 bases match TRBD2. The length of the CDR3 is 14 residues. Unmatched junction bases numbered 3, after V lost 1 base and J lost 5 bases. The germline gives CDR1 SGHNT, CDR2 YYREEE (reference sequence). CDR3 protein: CASSLPSGVETQYF. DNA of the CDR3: TGTGCCAGCAGCTTGCCTAGCGGGGTTGAGACCCAGTACTTC.

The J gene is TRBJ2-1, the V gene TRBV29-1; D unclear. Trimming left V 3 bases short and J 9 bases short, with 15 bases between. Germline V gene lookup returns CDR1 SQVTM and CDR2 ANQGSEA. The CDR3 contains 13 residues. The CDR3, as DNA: TGCAGCGTTGAGAGTGGCCAGTGGAGTGAGCAGTTCTTC. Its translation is CSVESGQWSEQFF.

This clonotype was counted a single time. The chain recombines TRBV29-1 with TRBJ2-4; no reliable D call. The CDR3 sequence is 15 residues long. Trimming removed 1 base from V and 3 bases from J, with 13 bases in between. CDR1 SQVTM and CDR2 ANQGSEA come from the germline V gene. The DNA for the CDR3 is TGCAGCGTTGAAGTGGGCTCTCGCTACAAAAACATTCAGTACTTC. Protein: CSVEVGSRYKNIQYF.

The CDR3 DNA sequence: TGCAGTGCTAGGTCGGGGGGCCCCGATTACCATAGCAATCAGCCCCAGCATTTT. Translated: CSARSGGPDYHSNQPQHF. The chain uses TRBV20-1 and TRBJ1-5; D perhaps matches TRBD1 (6 bases). Germline values: CDR1 DFQATT, CDR2 SNEGSKA (reference sequence). With 3 bases removed from V and 0 bases from J, the gap between germline ends came to 21 bases. The CDR3 is made up of 18 amino acids.

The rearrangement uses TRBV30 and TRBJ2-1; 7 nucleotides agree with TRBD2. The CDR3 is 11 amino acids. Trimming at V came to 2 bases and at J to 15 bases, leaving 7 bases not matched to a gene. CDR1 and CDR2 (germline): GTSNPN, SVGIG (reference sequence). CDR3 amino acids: CAWSSGTIRFF. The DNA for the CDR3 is TGTGCCTGGAGTTCCGGGACTATTCGGTTCTTC.

CDR3 residues: CASSPPAASGELFF. Here the CDR3 DNA reads TGTGCCAGCTCACCCCCCGCGGCGTCCGGGGAGCTGTTTTTT. The chain joins TRBV18 to TRBJ2-2, with D hard to call. The length of the CDR3 is 14 residues. CDR1 is KGHSH and CDR2 is LQKENI in the germline V gene. V lost 3 bases, J lost 6 bases, and 11 bases lay in between. Full variable domain (missing parts from reference TRBV18 and TRBJ2-2): NAGVMQNPRHLVRRRGQEARLRCSPMKGHSHVYWYRQLPEEGLKFMVYLQKENIIDESGMPKERFSAEFPKEGPSILRIQQVVRGDSAAYFCASSPPAASGELFFGEGSRLTVL.